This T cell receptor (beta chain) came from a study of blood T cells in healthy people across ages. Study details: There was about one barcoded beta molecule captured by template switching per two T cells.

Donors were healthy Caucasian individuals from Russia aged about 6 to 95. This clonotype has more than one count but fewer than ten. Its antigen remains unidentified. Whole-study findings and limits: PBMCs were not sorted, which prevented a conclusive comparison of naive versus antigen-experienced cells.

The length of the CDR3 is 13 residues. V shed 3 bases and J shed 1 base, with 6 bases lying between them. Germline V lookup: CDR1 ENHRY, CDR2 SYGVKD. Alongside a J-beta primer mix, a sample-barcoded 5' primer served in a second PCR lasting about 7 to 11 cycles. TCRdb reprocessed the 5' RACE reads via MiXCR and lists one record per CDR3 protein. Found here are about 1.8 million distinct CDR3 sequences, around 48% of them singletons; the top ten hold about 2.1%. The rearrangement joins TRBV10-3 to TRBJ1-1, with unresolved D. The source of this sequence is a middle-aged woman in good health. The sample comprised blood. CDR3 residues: CAISDRKNTEAFF. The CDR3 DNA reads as TGTGCCATCAGTGATCGGAAGAACACTGAAGCTTTCTTT.